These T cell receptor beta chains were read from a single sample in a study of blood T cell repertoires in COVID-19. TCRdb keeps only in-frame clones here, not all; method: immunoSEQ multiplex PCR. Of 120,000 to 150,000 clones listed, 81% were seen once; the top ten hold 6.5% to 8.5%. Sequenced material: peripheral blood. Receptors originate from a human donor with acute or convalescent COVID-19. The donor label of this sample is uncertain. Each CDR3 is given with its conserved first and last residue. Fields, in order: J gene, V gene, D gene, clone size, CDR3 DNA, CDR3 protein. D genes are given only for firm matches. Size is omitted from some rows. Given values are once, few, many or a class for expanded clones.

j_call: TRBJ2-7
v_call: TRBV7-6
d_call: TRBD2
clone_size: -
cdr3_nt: TGTGCCAGCAGCTCGTTGGGGGGGGACGAGCAGTACTTC
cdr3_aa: CASSSLGGDEQYF

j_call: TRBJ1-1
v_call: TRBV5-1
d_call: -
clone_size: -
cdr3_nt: TGCGCCAGCACTATGGACAGTTCGGGCACTGAAGCTTTCTTT
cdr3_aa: CASTMDSSGTEAFF

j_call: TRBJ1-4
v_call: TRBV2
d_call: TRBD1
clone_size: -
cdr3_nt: TGTGCCAGCAGTATCAGGGGGCGCCAGGAAAAACTGTTTTTT
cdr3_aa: CASSIRGRQEKLFF

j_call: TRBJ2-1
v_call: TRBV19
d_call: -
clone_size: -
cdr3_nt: TGTGCCAGTTCCATAACCCCACAATCGCCCCATGAGCAGTTCTTC
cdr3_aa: CASSITPQSPHEQFF

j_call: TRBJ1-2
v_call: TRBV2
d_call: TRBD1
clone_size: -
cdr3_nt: TGTGCCAGCAGCGAGAATGGACAGGAAGATCTCTATGGCTACACCTTC
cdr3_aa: CASSENGQEDLYGYTF

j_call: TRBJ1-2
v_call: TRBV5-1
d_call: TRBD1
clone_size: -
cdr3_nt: TGCGCCAGCAGCCTACAGGGGGCAGACTATGGCTACACCTTC
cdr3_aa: CASSLQGADYGYTF

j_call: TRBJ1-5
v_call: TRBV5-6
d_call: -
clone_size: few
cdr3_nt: TGTGCCAGCAGCGCCGGGACACTGGGAAGTCCCCAGCATTTT
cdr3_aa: CASSAGTLGSPQHF

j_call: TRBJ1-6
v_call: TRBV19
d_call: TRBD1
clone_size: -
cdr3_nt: TGTGCCAGTAGTTTTCCGGGACAGGTTAATTCACCCCTCCACTTT
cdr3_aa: CASSFPGQVNSPLHF

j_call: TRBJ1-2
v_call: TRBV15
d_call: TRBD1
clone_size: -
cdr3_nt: TGTGCCACCAGCAGAAGACAGGGCTATGGCTACACCTTC
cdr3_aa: CATSRRQGYGYTF

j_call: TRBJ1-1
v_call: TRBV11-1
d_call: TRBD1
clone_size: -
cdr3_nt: TGTGCCAGCATGGGACAGGGATCGGTCACTGAAGCTTTCTTT
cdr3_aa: CASMGQGSVTEAFF

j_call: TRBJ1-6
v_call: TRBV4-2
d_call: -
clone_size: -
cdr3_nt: -
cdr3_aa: CASSQELVLRAPLHF

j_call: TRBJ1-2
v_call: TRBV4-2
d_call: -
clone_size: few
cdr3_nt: TGTGCCAGCAGCCAAGTTGGAGACGACTATGGCTACACCTTC
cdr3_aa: CASSQVGDDYGYTF

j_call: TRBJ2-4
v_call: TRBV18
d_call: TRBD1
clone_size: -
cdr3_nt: TGTGCCAGCTCAAGGGACAGGGAAATTCAGTACTTC
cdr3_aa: CASSRDREIQYF

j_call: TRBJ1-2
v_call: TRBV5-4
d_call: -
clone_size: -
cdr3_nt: TGTGCCAGCAGCTTGGGTGAGGGGGACGGCTACACCTTC
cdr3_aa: CASSLGEGDGYTF

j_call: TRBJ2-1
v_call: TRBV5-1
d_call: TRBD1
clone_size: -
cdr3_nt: TGCGCCAGCAGCTTGGTAGGGGGCGACTACAATGAGCAGTTCTTC
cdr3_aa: CASSLVGGDYNEQFF

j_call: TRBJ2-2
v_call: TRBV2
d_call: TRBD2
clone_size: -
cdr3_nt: TGTGCCAGCCTACTAGCGGGGGCCTCGGGCACCGGGGAGCTGTTTTTT
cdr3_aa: CASLLAGASGTGELFF

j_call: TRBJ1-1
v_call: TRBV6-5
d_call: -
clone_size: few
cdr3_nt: TGTGCCAGCAGTCCCGACAGTCTCGAAGCTTTCTTT
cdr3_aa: CASSPDSLEAFF

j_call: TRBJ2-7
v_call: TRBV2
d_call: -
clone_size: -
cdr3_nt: TGTGCCAGCAGTGAAAAGTTGGACAGATCCTACGAGCAGTACTTC
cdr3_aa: CASSEKLDRSYEQYF

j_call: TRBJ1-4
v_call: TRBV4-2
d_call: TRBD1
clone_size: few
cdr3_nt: TGTGCCAGCAGCCCCGGGGACAGCCTTAATGAAAAACTGTTTTTT
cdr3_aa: CASSPGDSLNEKLFF

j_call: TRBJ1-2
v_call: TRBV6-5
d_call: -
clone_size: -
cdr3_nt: TGTGCCAGCAACGGGGGATCTAACTATGGCTACACCTTC
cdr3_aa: CASNGGSNYGYTF

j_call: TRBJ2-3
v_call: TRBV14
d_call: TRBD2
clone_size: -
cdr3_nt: TGTGCCAGCAGCCCTGGGGGCGGGGGGCTTGGCACAGATACGCAGTATTTT
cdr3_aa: CASSPGGGGLGTDTQYF

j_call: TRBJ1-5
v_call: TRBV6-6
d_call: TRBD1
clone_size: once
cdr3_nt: TGTGCCAGCAGTCCGCTGGGACAGAGCAATCAGCCCCAGCATTTT
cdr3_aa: CASSPLGQSNQPQHF

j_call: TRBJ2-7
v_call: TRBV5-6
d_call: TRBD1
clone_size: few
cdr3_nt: TGTGCCAGCAGCTCCTGGGACAGCTACGAGCAGTACTTC
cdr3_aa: CASSSWDSYEQYF

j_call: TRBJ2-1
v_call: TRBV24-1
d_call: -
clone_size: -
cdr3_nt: TGTGCCACCAGTGACCCACGCCGGGGGACGGGCTCCTACAATGAGCAGTTCTTC
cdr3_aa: CATSDPRRGTGSYNEQFF

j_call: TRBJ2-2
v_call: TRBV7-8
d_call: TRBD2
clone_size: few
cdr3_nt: TGTGCCGGCACGGGTAGCGGGGAAAGGAACACCGGGGAGCTGTTTTTT
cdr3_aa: CAGTGSGERNTGELFF

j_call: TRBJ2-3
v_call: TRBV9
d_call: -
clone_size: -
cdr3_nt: TGTGCCAGCAGCGTAGAGGCTAGCCCAGATACGCAGTATTTT
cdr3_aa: CASSVEASPDTQYF

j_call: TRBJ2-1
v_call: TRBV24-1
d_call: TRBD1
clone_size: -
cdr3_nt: TGTGCCACCAGTGACCCGACAGGGTCATCCTACAATGAGCAGTTCTTC
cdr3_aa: CATSDPTGSSYNEQFF

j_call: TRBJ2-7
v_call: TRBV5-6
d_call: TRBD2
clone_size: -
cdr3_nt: TGTGCCAGCAGCCCCCAAGGACTAGCGTGGACCTACGAGCAGTACTTC
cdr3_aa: CASSPQGLAWTYEQYF

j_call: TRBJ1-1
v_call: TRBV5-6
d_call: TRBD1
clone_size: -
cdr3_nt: TGTGCCAGCAGCTTAGGGCCGGGCAGGGGGACTGAAGCTTTCTTT
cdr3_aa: CASSLGPGRGTEAFF

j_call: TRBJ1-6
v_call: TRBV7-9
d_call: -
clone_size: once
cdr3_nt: TGTGCCAGCAGCTTCAATAATTCACCCCTCCACTTT
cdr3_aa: CASSFNNSPLHF

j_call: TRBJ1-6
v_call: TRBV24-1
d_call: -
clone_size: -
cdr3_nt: TGTGCCACCAGTGACTGGGCCGGCGGGATAAGCTCCTATAATTCACCCCTCCACTTT
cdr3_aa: CATSDWAGGISSYNSPLHF

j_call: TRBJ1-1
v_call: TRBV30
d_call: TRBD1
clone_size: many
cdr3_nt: TGTGCCCGGGACAGGGGGCAGGGCACTGAAGCTTTCTTT
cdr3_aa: CARDRGQGTEAFF

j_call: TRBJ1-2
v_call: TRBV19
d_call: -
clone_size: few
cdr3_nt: TGTGCCAGTAGTCCCCGACACCCCTATGGCTACACCTTC
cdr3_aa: CASSPRHPYGYTF

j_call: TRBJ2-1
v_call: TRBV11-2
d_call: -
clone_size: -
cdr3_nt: TGTGCCAGCAGCTCAGGACAGCTTAGGGACAATGAGCAGTTCTTC
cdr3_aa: CASSSGQLRDNEQFF

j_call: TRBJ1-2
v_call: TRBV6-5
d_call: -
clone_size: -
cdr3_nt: TGTGCCAGCAGTCCTACAGGGTATGGCTACACCTTC
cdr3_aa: CASSPTGYGYTF

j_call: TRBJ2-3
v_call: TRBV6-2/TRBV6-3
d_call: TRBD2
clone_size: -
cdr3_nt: TGTGCCAGCAGTTACGAGCCCGGGGGGATAGATACGCAGTATTTT
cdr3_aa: CASSYEPGGIDTQYF

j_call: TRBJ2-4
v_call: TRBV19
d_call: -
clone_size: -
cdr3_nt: TGTGCCAGTATGCGAGGAAACATTCAGTACTTC
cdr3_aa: CASMRGNIQYF

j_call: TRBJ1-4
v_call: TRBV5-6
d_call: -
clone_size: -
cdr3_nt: TGTGCCAGCAGCCCCCGTGGAGGAACTAATGAAAAACTGTTTTTT
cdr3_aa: CASSPRGGTNEKLFF

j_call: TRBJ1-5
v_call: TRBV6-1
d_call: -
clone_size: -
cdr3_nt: TGTGCCAGCAGTGAGGGCATAGGCAATCAGCCCCAGCATTTT
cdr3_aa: CASSEGIGNQPQHF

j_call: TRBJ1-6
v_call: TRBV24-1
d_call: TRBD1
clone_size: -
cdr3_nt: TGTGCCACCAGTGATGGGACAGGGGCCTATAATTCACCCCTCCACTTT
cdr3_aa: CATSDGTGAYNSPLHF

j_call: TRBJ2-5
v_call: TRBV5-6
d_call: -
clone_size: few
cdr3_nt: TGTGCCAGCAGCGCACCGGGACTGGGGTACCAGAAAGAGACCCAGTACTTC
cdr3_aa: CASSAPGLGYQKETQYF

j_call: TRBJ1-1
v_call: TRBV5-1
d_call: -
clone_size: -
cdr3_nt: TGCGCCAGCAGCCGCGACAGTACCGCGTACCAAGCTTTCTTT
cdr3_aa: CASSRDSTAYQAFF

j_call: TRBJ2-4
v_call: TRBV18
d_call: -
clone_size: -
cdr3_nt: TGTGCCAGTTCCCCAGCGCTAGGTGAAGTCAAGTACTTC
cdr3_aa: CASSPALGEVKYF

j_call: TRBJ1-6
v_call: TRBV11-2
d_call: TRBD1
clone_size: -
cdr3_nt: TGTGCCAGCAGCTTGGGCCACGCGACAGGGGAGATAGGAAGCTCACCCCTCCACTTT
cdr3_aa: CASSLGHATGEIGSSPLHF

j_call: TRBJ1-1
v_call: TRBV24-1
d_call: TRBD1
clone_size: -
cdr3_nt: TGTGCCACCAGTGACTTGACAGGGATCGACACTGAAGCTTTCTTT
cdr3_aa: CATSDLTGIDTEAFF

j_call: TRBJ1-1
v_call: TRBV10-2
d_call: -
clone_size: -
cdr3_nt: TGCGCCAGCAGCGTTAGCGGGCTGAACACTGAAGCTTTCTTT
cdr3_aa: CASSVSGLNTEAFF

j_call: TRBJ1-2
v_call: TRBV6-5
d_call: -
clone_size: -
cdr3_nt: TGTGCCAGCAGTTCACAGACGACCTTTAACTATGGCTACACCTTC
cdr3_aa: CASSSQTTFNYGYTF

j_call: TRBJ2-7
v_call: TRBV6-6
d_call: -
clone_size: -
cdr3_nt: TGTGCCAGCAGTTACGAGGGGGAATCCTACGAGCAGTACTTC
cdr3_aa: CASSYEGESYEQYF

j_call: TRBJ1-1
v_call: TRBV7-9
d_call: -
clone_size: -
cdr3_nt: TGTGCCAGCAGCTTAGGTCTTCCGGGCACTGAAGCTTTCTTT
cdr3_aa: CASSLGLPGTEAFF

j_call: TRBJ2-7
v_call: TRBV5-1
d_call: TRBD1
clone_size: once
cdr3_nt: TGCGCCAGCAGCTTGACAGGGGGGTACGAGCAGTACTTC
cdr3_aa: CASSLTGGYEQYF

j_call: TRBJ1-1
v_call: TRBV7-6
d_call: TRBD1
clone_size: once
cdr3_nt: TGTGCCAGCAGCCCGTGGGGACAGTCGAACACTGAAGCTTTCTTT
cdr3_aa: CASSPWGQSNTEAFF

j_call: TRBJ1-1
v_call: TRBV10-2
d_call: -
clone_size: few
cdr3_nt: TGCGCCAGCAGGGGACAGAACACTGAAGCTTTCTTT
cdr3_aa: CASRGQNTEAFF

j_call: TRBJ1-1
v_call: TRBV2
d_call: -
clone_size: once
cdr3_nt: TGTGCCAGCAGTGACGGGATAGGTAACACTGAAGCTTTCTTT
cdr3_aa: CASSDGIGNTEAFF

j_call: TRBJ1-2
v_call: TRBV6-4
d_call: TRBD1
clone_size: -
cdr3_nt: TGTGCCAGCAGCCCCGGAGGGGGCGACTATGGCTACACCTTC
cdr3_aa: CASSPGGGDYGYTF

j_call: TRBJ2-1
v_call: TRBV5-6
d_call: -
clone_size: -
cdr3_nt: TGTGCCAGCAGCTTGGATACAGGCTACAATGAGCAGTTCTTC
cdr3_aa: CASSLDTGYNEQFF